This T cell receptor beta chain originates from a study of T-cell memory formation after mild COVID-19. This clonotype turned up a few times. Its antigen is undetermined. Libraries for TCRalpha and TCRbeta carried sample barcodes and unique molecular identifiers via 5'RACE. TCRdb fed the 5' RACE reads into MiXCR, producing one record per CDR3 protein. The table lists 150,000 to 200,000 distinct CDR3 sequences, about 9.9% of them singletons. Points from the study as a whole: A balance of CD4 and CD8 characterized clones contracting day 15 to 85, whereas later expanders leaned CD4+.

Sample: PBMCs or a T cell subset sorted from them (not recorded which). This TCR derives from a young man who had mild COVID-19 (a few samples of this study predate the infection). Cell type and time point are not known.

CDR3 in DNA: TGTGCCAGTAGTATAGAAGAACGGGCCAATGAGCAGTTCTTC. It encodes CASSIEERANEQFF. The chain joins TRBV19 to TRBJ2-1; D is undetermined. The CDR3 is 14 residues long. The germline gives CDR1 LNHDA, CDR2 SQIVND (reference sequence). Trimming left V 0 bases short and J 6 bases short, with 9 bases between.